This T cell receptor beta chain came from a study of blood T cell repertoires in COVID-19. Germline-derived CDR1 and CDR2 are SQVTM and ANQGSEA. There are 15 residues in the CDR3. Trimming at V came to 7 bases and at J to 0 bases, leaving 9 bases not matched to a gene. This table comes from immunoSEQ multiplex PCR, and its TCRdb copy is limited to in-frame clones, with some not included. The table includes 200,000 to 250,000 clones, under 90% detected once. The specimen was peripheral blood. The rearrangement uses TRBV29-1 and TRBJ1-3; 7 positions match TRBD1. The receptor was derived from a woman of 80 years or more with active or convalescent COVID-19. CDR3 protein: CSARKTGSSGNTIYF. DNA of the CDR3: TGCAGCGCACGAAAGACAGGGTCCTCTGGAAACACCATATATTTT.